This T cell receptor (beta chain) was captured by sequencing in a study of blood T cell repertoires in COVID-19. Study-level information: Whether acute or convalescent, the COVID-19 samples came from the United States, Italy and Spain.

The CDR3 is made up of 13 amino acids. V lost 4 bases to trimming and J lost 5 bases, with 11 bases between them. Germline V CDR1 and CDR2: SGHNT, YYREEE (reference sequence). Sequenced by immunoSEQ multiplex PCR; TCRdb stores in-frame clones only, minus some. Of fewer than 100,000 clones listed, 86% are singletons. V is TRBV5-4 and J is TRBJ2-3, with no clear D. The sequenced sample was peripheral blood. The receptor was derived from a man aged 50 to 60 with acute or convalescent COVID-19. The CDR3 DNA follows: TGTGCCAGCAGCCGGAATGCGGAAGATACGCAGTATTTT. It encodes CASSRNAEDTQYF.